The 30 T cell receptor beta chains reported below all come from one sample, sequenced in a study of Graves' ophthalmopathy and Graves' hyperthyroidism. RNA transcripts provided the template for amplifying TCR beta CDR3 regions. Second-round multiplex PCR followed a first-round RT-PCR using HTBI primers. TCRdb reprocessed the multiplex PCR reads via MiXCR and lists one record per CDR3 protein. The sample lists some 750,000 distinct CDR3 sequences, approximately 40% occurring once. The sequencing input was peripheral blood. The receptors originated from an adult man with Graves' ophthalmopathy.

This clonotype was found many times. The J gene is TRBJ1-6, the V gene TRBV10-3, with TRBD1 as a possible D gene (6 bases). The CDR3 is 15 amino acids. Trimming cost V 2 bases and J 9 bases, with 14 bases left between them. Germline CDR1 is ENHRY and CDR2 is SYGVKD. This CDR3 is CAISEGGLISSPLHF. CDR3 DNA sequence: TGTGCCATCAGTGAGGGGGGGCTGATAAGTTCACCCCTCCACTTT.

The J gene is TRBJ2-2, the V gene TRBV25-1; D is undetermined. CDR3 size: 14 residues. The V gene's germline CDR1 is MGHDK and CDR2 SYGVNS. The V and J ends lost 6 bases and 3 bases respectively, with 11 bases between them. CDR3 coding DNA: TGTGCCAGCAGCCAAGGGTATGACACCGGGGAGCTGTTTTTT. Translation gives CASSQGYDTGELFF.

The rearrangement links TRBV7-9 to TRBJ2-7; D is perhaps TRBD2 (6 bases). V lost 3 bases and J lost 6, with 15 bases in between. The CDR3 totals 14 residues. The germline V gene encodes CDR1 SEHNR and CDR2 FQNEAQ (reference sequence). CDR3 sequence (DNA): TGTGCCAGCAGCTTGAGGGGCGGGGCCGGCGAGCAGTACTTC. Protein: CASSLRGGAGEQYF.

This clonotype occurred a few times. V gene TRBV7-2 combines with J gene TRBJ1-1; D not certain. The germline V gene has CDR1 SGHTA and CDR2 FQGNSA. CDR3 length: 16 amino acids. V lost 5 bases, J lost 0 bases, and 16 bases lay in between. The CDR3 loop reads CASSPGERVVNTEAFF. CDR3 nucleotide sequence: TGTGCCAGCAGCCCTGGGGAGAGGGTAGTGAACACTGAAGCTTTCTTT.

The rearrangement joins TRBV4-3 to TRBJ1-3; D perhaps matches TRBD1 (5 bases). V was trimmed by 3 bases and J by 1 base, leaving 28 bases between them. The CDR3 sequence is 21 residues long. Per the germline V gene, CDR1 is LGHNA and CDR2 is YSLEER. The chain's CDR3 is CASSHLPGRKGSEGSGNTIYF. CDR3 DNA sequence: TGCGCCAGCAGCCATTTACCGGGACGAAAAGGGAGTGAGGGTTCTGGAAACACCATATATTTT.

This clonotype was seen many times. The chain employs TRBV2 and TRBJ1-5; D is unresolved. CDR1 and CDR2 (germline): SNHLY, FYNNEI. CDR3 length: 12 amino acids. V dropped 0 bases and J dropped 11 bases, with 8 bases sitting between them. CDR3 region: CASSEAGPSQHF. The CDR3 DNA is TGTGCCAGCAGTGAAGCGGGCCCCTCCCAGCATTTT.

The V and J genes are TRBV19 and TRBJ1-2, with 11 bases identical to TRBD1. V lost 3 bases, J lost 6 bases, and 9 bases stayed unmatched. There are 16 residues in the CDR3. The V gene's germline CDR1 is LNHDA and CDR2 SQIVND (reference sequence). The DNA of the CDR3 is TGTGCCAGTAGTATCCCCGGGACAGGGGGAAGCGATGGCTACACCTTC. Protein: CASSIPGTGGSDGYTF.

A word on this clonotype: The junction shows a germline mismatch at one end, possibly a read error. The CDR3 reads CASSVTGLNQPQHF. In DNA, the CDR3 is TGTGCCAGCAGTGTTACAGGGCTCAATCAGCCCCAGCATTTT. The chain carries TRBV24-1 and TRBJ1-5, with D tentatively TRBD1 (6 bases). The length of the CDR3 is 14 residues. The germline V gene has CDR1 KGHDR and CDR2 SFDVKD.

V gene TRBV20-1 combines with J gene TRBJ1-2, with TRBD1 matching over 9 bases. CDR1 is DFQATT, CDR2 SNEGSKA, per germline (reference sequence). Unmatched junction bases numbered 5, after V lost 1 base and J lost 5 bases. The CDR3 covers 14 residues. CDR3 protein: CSARGDRASYGYTF. CDR3 nucleotides: TGCAGTGCTAGAGGGGACAGGGCTTCTTATGGCTACACCTTC.

Of note for this clonotype: One base away lies a much larger clone, so this may be a sequencing read error. The chain uses TRBV9 and TRBJ1-4; 7 nucleotides line up with TRBD1. The CDR3 is 13 residues long. CDR1 and CDR2 (germline): SGDLS, YYNGEE. DNA of the CDR3: TGTGCCGGCAGGGGGGAGAAGAGAGAAAAACTGTTTTTT. Protein product: CAGRGEKREKLFF.

This clonotype was detected only a few times. V and J are TRBV12-3 or TRBV12-4 and TRBJ2-5; tentatively, D is TRBD2 (5 bases). V was cut by 8 bases and J by 3 bases, with 16 bases left in between. This CDR3 spans 14 amino acids. The CDR3 is CASVRGLQEETQYF. As DNA, the CDR3 is TGTGCCAGCGTACGAGGGCTTCAGGAAGAGACCCAGTACTTC.

This clonotype was detected many times. The chain carries TRBV7-2 and TRBJ1-2, with D tentatively TRBD1 (5 bases). The CDR3 is 16 residues long. Germline V CDR1 and CDR2: SGHTA, FQGNSA. Trimming took 0 bases from V and 8 from J, leaving 19 bases between them. The CDR3 nucleotides read TGTGCCAGCAGCTTAGCAAGAAGCGGGGGATTTGGAGGCTACACCTTC. This sequence encodes CASSLARSGGFGGYTF.

V gene TRBV20-1 combines with J gene TRBJ1-4; 8 bases align to TRBD1. CDR3 length: 13 residues. The J segment lost 8 bases and the V segment lost 5 bases, leaving 7 bases of the junction unmatched. Germline V CDR1 and CDR2: DFQATT, SNEGSKA (reference sequence). The CDR3 region is CSASTGAGEKLFF. As DNA, the CDR3 is TGCAGTGCTTCGACAGGGGCTGGGGAAAAACTGTTTTTT.

This clonotype was observed at least ten times. The V call is TRBV2, the J call TRBJ2-7; TRBD1 agrees at 11 bases. Germline CDR1 reads SNHLY; CDR2 reads FYNNEI. With 6 bases clipped from V and 3 bases from J, the junction kept 7 bases outside the gene matches. CDR3 length equals 15 residues. The CDR3 sequence is CASRYLGTGGYEQYF. The CDR3 DNA reads as TGTGCCAGCAGATATCTAGGGACAGGGGGCTACGAGCAGTACTTC.

As regards this clonotype: A much larger clone sits a single nucleotide away, making a read error possible. This chain uses TRBV10-3 with TRBJ1-5, with 12 bases aligning to TRBD1. CDR3 length: 15 residues. V gave up 7 bases and J gave up 6 bases; unmatched junction bases: 7. Germline CDR1 and CDR2: ENHRY and SYGVKD. This CDR3 is CAIKSGDRGPQPQHF. CDR3 nucleotide sequence: TGTGCCATCAAGTCGGGGGACAGGGGGCCTCAGCCCCAGCATTTT.

This clonotype was seen a few times. The genes are TRBV5-6 and TRBJ2-5; D tentatively fits TRBD1 or TRBD2 (6 bases each). Germline V CDR1 and CDR2: SGHDT, YYEEEE. The CDR3 has 14 amino acids. Deletions cut 1 base from V and 5 bases from J, with 12 bases between. The CDR3 region has the DNA TGTGCCAGCAGCTTGAGGGGGGCGTTGGAGACCCAGTACTTC. Residues: CASSLRGALETQYF.

This chain uses TRBV10-3 with TRBJ1-2, with 11 bases fitting TRBD1. This CDR3 region has 18 residues. V lost 1 base to trimming and J lost 5 bases; unmatched junction nucleotides: 12. CDR1 is ENHRY, CDR2 SYGVKD, per germline. CDR3 nucleotides: TGTGCCATCAGTGAGTTCTTGATTCGCCGGGACAGGGGGTATGGCTACACCTTC. Its translation: CAISEFLIRRDRGYGYTF.

The rearrangement uses TRBV20-1 and TRBJ2-2; 7 nucleotides match TRBD2. Losses at the gene ends were 7 bases for V and 0 bases for J; bases not matched to a gene: 5. The CDR3 covers 14 residues. CDR1 and CDR2 from the germline V gene are DFQATT and SNEGSKA (reference sequence). The CDR3 DNA reads as TGCAGTGGGGAGCGGGATTCGAACACCGGGGAGCTGTTTTTT. It specifies CSGERDSNTGELFF.

This clonotype has just one count. The genes are TRBV25-1 and TRBJ1-4; 10 bases align to TRBD1. The germline CDR1 and CDR2 sequences are MGHDK and SYGVNS. The CDR3 covers 14 residues. The V segment lost 5 bases and the J segment 8 bases; nucleotides outside the gene matches: 5. Here the CDR3 DNA reads TGTGCCAGCAGTTGGGACAGGGGTCGAGAAAAACTGTTTTTT. Its translation: CASSWDRGREKLFF. The full variable domain, rest sourced from reference TRBV25-1 and TRBJ1-4, is EADIYQTPRYLVIGTGKKITLECSQTMGHDKMYWYQQDPGMELHLIHYSYGVNSTEKGDLSSESTVSRIRTEHFPLTLESARPSHTSQYLCASSWDRGREKLFFGSGTQLSVL.

This clonotype was counted a few times. The CDR3 DNA follows: TGCAGTGCTGTTCCCGGGACAGGGAGGGACGAGCAGTACTTC. Protein: CSAVPGTGRDEQYF. The chain combines TRBV20-1 with TRBJ2-7; TRBD1 matches at 9 bases. Germline values: CDR1 DFQATT, CDR2 SNEGSKA (reference sequence). The CDR3 is 14 amino acids. The ends lost 5 bases at V and 5 bases at J; junction bases unmatched: 10.

This clonotype showed up just a few times. In DNA, the CDR3 is TGTGCCAGCAGCCCTATGGTTGGCGAGCAGTACTTC. This sequence encodes CASSPMVGEQYF. The chain carries TRBV6-1 and TRBJ2-7; D uncertain. The V and J ends lost 6 bases and 6 bases respectively, with 12 bases between them. The CDR3 runs 12 residues. Germline values: CDR1 MNHNS, CDR2 SASEGT.

Turning to this clonotype: The CDR3 does not close with the conserved phenylalanine or tryptophan, likely indicating a read error. This chain links TRBV20-1 with TRBJ1-6; TRBD1 matches at 7 bases. The CDR3 contains 13 residues. The germline V gene encodes CDR1 DFQATT and CDR2 SNEGSKA (reference sequence). CDR3 in amino acids: CSPSRQGSSPLHL. The CDR3 DNA reads as TGCAGTCCTAGTAGACAGGGTAGCTCACCCCTCCACCTT.

This clonotype was seen many times. The chain uses TRBV7-2 and TRBJ1-2; 9 bases are a match to TRBD1. V shed 5 bases, J shed 8 bases, and the junction held 12 bases outside the gene matches. The CDR3 has 15 residues. Germline V gives CDR1 SGHTA, CDR2 FQGNSA. Written as DNA, the CDR3 is TGTGCCAGCAGCACCCTAGGACAGGGGTCTAGCGGCTACACCTTC. Translated: CASSTLGQGSSGYTF.

This clonotype was counted only a few times. This chain joins TRBV2 and TRBJ1-5; TRBD1 matches at 7 bases. CDR3 length: 15 residues. After removal of 5 bases from V and 1 base from J, the junction contained 5 bases not matched to a gene. Germline assignment: CDR1 SNHLY and CDR2 FYNNEI. The CDR3, as DNA: TGTGCCAGCAGTCGACAGGGAAACAGCAATCAGCCCCAGCATTTT. Translation: CASSRQGNSNQPQHF.

This clonotype has a count of ten or more. V is TRBV10-3 and J is TRBJ2-7; D may match TRBD1 or TRBD2 (6 bases each). The CDR3 totals 16 residues. Germline V gene sequence: CDR1 ENHRY, CDR2 SYGVKD. The germline V and J ends were trimmed by 3 bases and 2 bases, with 17 bases remaining between them. This chain's CDR3 is CAISETAKGGTYEQYF. The DNA of the CDR3 is TGTGCCATCAGTGAAACGGCTAAGGGGGGAACCTACGAGCAGTACTTC.

The gene calls are TRBV20-1 and TRBJ2-7; 13 nucleotides align to TRBD2. Unmatched junction bases numbered 5, after V lost 6 bases and J lost 3 bases. CDR1 is DFQATT, CDR2 SNEGSKA, per germline (reference sequence). CDR3 length: 14 residues. Here the CDR3 reads CSALLAGGGYEQYF. CDR3 DNA sequence: TGCAGTGCCCTACTAGCGGGAGGGGGCTACGAGCAGTACTTC.

This sequence joins TRBV7-2 and TRBJ1-5, with TRBD1 identical over 8 bases. Trimming at V came to 2 bases and at J to 4 bases, leaving 13 bases not matched to a gene. Germline-derived CDR1 and CDR2 are SGHTA and FQGNSA. The CDR3 runs to 18 residues. Written as DNA, the CDR3 is TGTGCCAGCAGCTTAATAGCCGGGACAGGCGCTCCAAATCAGCCCCAGCATTTT. Translating gives CASSLIAGTGAPNQPQHF.

The rearrangement links TRBV5-6 to TRBJ2-7, with D possibly TRBD1 on 6 matching bases. The CDR3 spans 15 residues. The V gene's germline CDR1 is SGHDT and CDR2 YYEEEE. With 4 bases removed from V and 3 bases from J, the gap between germline ends came to 17 bases. CDR3 DNA: TGTGCCAGCAGCCCCCTACACAGGGACCTCTACGAGCAGTACTTC. Translated, it gives CASSPLHRDLYEQYF.

This clonotype was seen ten or more times. This rearrangement joins TRBV10-3 to TRBJ2-7, with 8 bases identical to TRBD1. The CDR3 totals 15 residues. Trimming removed 0 bases from V and 3 bases from J; junction bases left unmatched: 4. The germline V gene has CDR1 ENHRY and CDR2 SYGVKD. CDR3 amino acids: CAISESAGGSYEQYF. CDR3 DNA sequence: TGTGCCATCAGTGAGTCTGCAGGGGGCAGCTACGAGCAGTACTTC.

This sequence joins TRBV12-3 or TRBV12-4 and TRBJ2-7, with 7 bases matching TRBD1. The CDR3 is 15 amino acids. Trimming took 6 bases from V and 3 from J; bases not matched to a gene: 11. CDR3 bases: TGTGCCAGCAGCCACCGGACAGGAAGCCTCTACGAGCAGTACTTC. It encodes CASSHRTGSLYEQYF.